One sample yielded the 18 T cell receptor beta chains listed below, sequenced in a study of identical twins. In TCRdb, the 5' RACE reads were re-called with MiXCR into one record per CDR3 protein. The sample has 1.5 million to 2 million distinct CDR3 sequences; around a third are singletons. Sequenced input: cord blood. The receptors derive from a newborn girl in good health.

Worth noting for this clonotype: The junction departs from germline at one end; a sequencing error may be responsible. This chain connects TRBV12-3 or TRBV12-4 to TRBJ2-1, with 10 bases lining up with TRBD1. CDR3 length: 15 residues. The DNA for the CDR3 is TGTACCAGCACCCTGGGACAGGGGCCCTACAATGAGCAGTTCTTC. It encodes CTSTLGQGPYNEQFF.

The rearrangement joins TRBV29-1 to TRBJ2-3; D gene ambiguous. The V end was cut by 3 bases, the J end by 4 bases, with 11 bases between. The CDR3 is 13 amino acids. Germline V lookup: CDR1 SQVTM, CDR2 ANQGSEA. The CDR3 nucleotides are TGCAGCGTTGACGGTTCGGCTGCAGATACGCAGTATTTT. Its translation: CSVDGSAADTQYF.

This clonotype was recorded a few times. The rearrangement links TRBV12-3 or TRBV12-4 to TRBJ2-5; perhaps TRBD2 as D (5 bases). The V and J ends lost 3 bases and 1 base respectively, with 9 bases between them. This CDR3 has 14 residues. As DNA, the CDR3 is TGTGCCAGCAGTTTGCGGGTCACCCAAGAGACCCAGTACTTC. Amino acid sequence: CASSLRVTQETQYF.

Only a few counts were recorded for this clonotype. V usage is TRBV4-2 and J usage is TRBJ2-5, with a possible D match to TRBD2 (6 bases). Per the germline V gene, CDR1 is LGHNA and CDR2 is YNFKEQ. Between the trimmed V and J ends, which lost 0 bases and 2 bases, there was a span of 16 bases. This CDR3 is 17 amino acids long. The CDR3: CASSQERRGFAQETQYF. The CDR3, as DNA: TGTGCCAGCAGCCAAGAGAGGAGGGGATTCGCTCAAGAGACCCAGTACTTC.

The chain joins TRBV24-1 to TRBJ2-1; D is possibly TRBD1 (5 bases). The CDR3 consists of 11 residues. Trimming shortened V by 6 bases and J by 9 bases, and 8 bases separated the two germline ends. CDR1 is KGHDR, CDR2 SFDVKD, per germline. CDR3 coding DNA: TGTGCCACCAGTAGGGGTGGTGAGCAGTTCTTC. As protein: CATSRGGEQFF.

This clonotype was recorded many times. V gene TRBV3-1 combines with J gene TRBJ2-7, with a weak D call TRBD2 (6 bases). CDR1 and CDR2 from the germline V gene are LGHDT and YNNKEL (reference sequence). The V gene lost 8 bases and the J gene lost 3 bases, with 20 bases spanning the gap. CDR3 length equals 15 residues. Written as DNA, the CDR3 is TGTGCCAGCGCCCACCTCGGGGGAGCTATCTACGAGCAGTACTTC. Amino acid sequence: CASAHLGGAIYEQYF.

The genes are TRBV3-1 and TRBJ2-5; 7 positions agree with TRBD2. J was trimmed by 4 bases and V by 2 bases; bases with no gene match: 4. The CDR3 has 14 residues. Germline V gives CDR1 LGHDT, CDR2 YNNKEL (reference sequence). CDR3 nucleotide sequence: TGTGCCAGCAGCCAAACAACGGGGGGAGAGACCCAGTACTTC. Translation: CASSQTTGGETQYF.

V is TRBV4-1 and J is TRBJ2-1; no clear D gene. Germline CDR1 is MGHRA and CDR2 is YSYEKL. The CDR3 sequence is 16 residues long. The V gene lost 1 base and the J gene lost 2 bases, with 12 bases spanning the gap. The CDR3 nucleotides are TGCGCCAGCAGCCAAGCCACCCGGCAGGCCTACAATGAGCAGTTCTTC. It encodes CASSQATRQAYNEQFF.

The chain is built from TRBV5-1 and TRBJ1-4, with unresolved D. Trimming removed 0 bases from V and 0 bases from J, with 6 bases in between. CDR3 length: 15 residues. Germline V CDR1 and CDR2: SGHRS, YFSETQ. The CDR3 DNA sequence: TGCGCCAGCAGCTTGGCGGATGCAACTAATGAAAAACTGTTTTTT. Translation: CASSLADATNEKLFF. Looking up the rest from reference TRBV5-1 and TRBJ1-4 gives the full variable domain: KAGVTQTPRYLIKTRGQQVTLSCSPISGHRSVSWYQQTPGQGLQFLFEYFSETQRNKGNFPGRFSGRQFSNSRSEMNVSTLELGDSALYLCASSLADATNEKLFFGSGTQLSVL.

The gene calls are TRBV27 and TRBJ2-3, with TRBD2 matching over 15 bases. Germline V gene sequence: CDR1 MNHEY, CDR2 SMNVEV (reference sequence). This CDR3 is 18 amino acids long. Trimming at V came to 3 bases and at J to 8 bases, leaving 12 bases not matched to a gene. The CDR3 DNA follows: TGTGCCAGCAGTTTTAGTTTCGGACTAGCGGGGGGGCCGGGTACGCAGTATTTT. It translates to CASSFSFGLAGGPGTQYF.

This clonotype was counted a few times. The chain joins TRBV27 to TRBJ1-1; 10 bases fit TRBD1. This CDR3 spans 16 amino acids. Germline loops: CDR1 MNHEY, CDR2 SMNVEV (reference sequence). The V and J ends lost 1 base and 0 bases, in that order; junction bases with no gene match: 2. The CDR3 coding sequence is TGTGCCAGCAGTTTATGGGGACAGGGGATGAACACTGAAGCTTTCTTT. This translates into CASSLWGQGMNTEAFF.

The chain uses TRBV4-1 and TRBJ2-7; D is unclear. CDR3 length equals 14 residues. Germline values: CDR1 MGHRA, CDR2 YSYEKL. Trimming removed 0 bases from V and 1 base from J, with 7 bases in between. In DNA, the CDR3 is TGCGCCAGCAGCCAAGAAAAAGGATCCTACGAGCAGTACTTC. As protein: CASSQEKGSYEQYF.

This clonotype showed up many times. V is TRBV29-1 and J is TRBJ2-7; D possibly corresponds to TRBD1 (6 bases). The germline gives CDR1 SQVTM, CDR2 ANQGSEA. The CDR3 runs to 13 residues. Trimming removed 4 bases from V and 3 bases from J, with 13 bases in between. The CDR3 is CSVGTGHLYEQYF. CDR3 DNA sequence: TGCAGCGTTGGGACGGGACATCTCTACGAGCAGTACTTC.

This clonotype was counted at least ten times. V gene TRBV2 combines with J gene TRBJ2-7, with D maybe TRBD1 (7 bases). V lost 7 bases to trimming and J lost 0 bases, with 10 bases between them. CDR3 length: 13 residues. Germline CDR1 SNHLY, CDR2 FYNNEI. The CDR3 DNA reads as TGTGCCAGCACGGGGGACAGCTCCTACGAGCAGTACTTC. It specifies CASTGDSSYEQYF.

This clonotype showed up just a few times. This chain connects TRBV7-9 to TRBJ2-5; TRBD2 matches 12 bases. The CDR3 totals 17 residues. V was pared by 2 bases and J by 1 base, with 5 bases of the junction left unmatched. CDR1 and CDR2 (germline): SEHNR, FQNEAQ (reference sequence). In DNA, the CDR3 is TGTGCCAGCAGCTTATACTTGGGACTAGCGGGCCAAGAGACCCAGTACTTC. Translation: CASSLYLGLAGQETQYF.

V gene TRBV6-1 combines with J gene TRBJ1-1; D may be TRBD1 (5 bases). The CDR3 has 16 amino acids. V lost 7 bases and J lost 2, with 20 bases in between. The germline gives CDR1 MNHNS, CDR2 SASEGT. The CDR3 loop reads CASIEGAGLGNTEAFF. The CDR3, as DNA: TGTGCCAGCATCGAAGGGGCAGGGCTGGGAAACACTGAAGCTTTCTTT.

This clonotype came up many times. J is TRBJ1-5 and V is TRBV4-2; weak D call: TRBD1 (5 bases). The CDR3 extends over 14 amino acids. Germline CDR1 LGHNA, CDR2 YNFKEQ. V was shortened by 1 base and J by 2 bases, with 6 bases between the two germline ends. The chain's CDR3 is CASSQVGGNQPQHF. Written as DNA, the CDR3 is TGTGCCAGCAGCCAAGTGGGGGGCAATCAGCCCCAGCATTTT.

This rearrangement joins TRBV6-2 or TRBV6-3 to TRBJ2-7; D is ambiguous. The CDR3 is made up of 14 amino acids. The germline V gene encodes CDR1 MNHEY and CDR2 SVGEGT. V shed 8 bases and J shed 1 base, with 15 bases lying between them. The CDR3 coding sequence is TGTGCCAGCGCCCCGCCCCGAGATTCCTACGAGCAGTACTTC. It codes for CASAPPRDSYEQYF.